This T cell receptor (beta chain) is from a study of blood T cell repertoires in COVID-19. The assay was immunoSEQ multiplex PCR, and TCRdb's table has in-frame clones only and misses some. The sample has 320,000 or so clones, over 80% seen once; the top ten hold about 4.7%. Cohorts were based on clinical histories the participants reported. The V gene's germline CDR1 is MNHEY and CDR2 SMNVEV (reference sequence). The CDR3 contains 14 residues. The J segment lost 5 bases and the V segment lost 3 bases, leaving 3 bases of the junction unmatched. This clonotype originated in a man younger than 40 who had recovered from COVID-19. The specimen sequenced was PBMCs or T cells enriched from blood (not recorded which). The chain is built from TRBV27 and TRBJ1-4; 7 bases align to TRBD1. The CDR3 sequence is CASSFGTENEKLFF. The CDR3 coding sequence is TGTGCCAGCAGTTTCGGGACAGAGAATGAAAAACTGTTTTTT.